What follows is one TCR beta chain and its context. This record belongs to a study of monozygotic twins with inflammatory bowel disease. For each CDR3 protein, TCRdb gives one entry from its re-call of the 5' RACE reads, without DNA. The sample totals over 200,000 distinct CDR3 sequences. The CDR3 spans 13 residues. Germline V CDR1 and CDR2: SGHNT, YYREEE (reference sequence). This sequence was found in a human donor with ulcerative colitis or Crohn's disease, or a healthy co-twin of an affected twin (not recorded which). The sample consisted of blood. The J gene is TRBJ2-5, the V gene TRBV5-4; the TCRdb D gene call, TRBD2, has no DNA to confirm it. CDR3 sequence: CASSPADQETQYF.